The sequence of this T cell receptor beta chain was determined in a study of low-dose radiotherapy and immunotherapy resistance in tumors. About the study: Per fraction, Cohort 1 was given 0.5 Gy every 2 weeks, for a total of 6.5 Gy.

A constant-region primer paired with the V-primer adapter amplified TCRs over around 18 PCR cycles. Each CDR3 protein gets one entry after TCRdb re-called the reads with MiXCR. The repertoire has approximately 52,000 distinct CDR3 sequences, roughly 31% of them found once; the top ten carry over 7%. This clonotype was recorded at least ten times. Stated time point: after trial treatment. Treatment indicated: LDRT plus nivolumab, ipilimumab, low-dose cyclophosphamide and aspirin (RACIN trial). The origin of this receptor is a male donor with rectosigmoid adenocarcinoma. The sequences come from PBMCs, collected after low-dose radiotherapy plus immunotherapy.

The CDR3, as DNA: TGTGCCAGCAGTCCAAAGAGTCGGGTTTCTGGAGAAAAACTGTTTTTT. Amino acids: CASSPKSRVSGEKLFF. The rearrangement links TRBV27 to TRBJ1-4, with D unclear. CDR1 and CDR2 from the germline V gene are MNHEY and SMNVEV (reference sequence). Deletions cut 5 bases from V and 8 bases from J, with 21 bases between. This CDR3 comprises 16 residues.